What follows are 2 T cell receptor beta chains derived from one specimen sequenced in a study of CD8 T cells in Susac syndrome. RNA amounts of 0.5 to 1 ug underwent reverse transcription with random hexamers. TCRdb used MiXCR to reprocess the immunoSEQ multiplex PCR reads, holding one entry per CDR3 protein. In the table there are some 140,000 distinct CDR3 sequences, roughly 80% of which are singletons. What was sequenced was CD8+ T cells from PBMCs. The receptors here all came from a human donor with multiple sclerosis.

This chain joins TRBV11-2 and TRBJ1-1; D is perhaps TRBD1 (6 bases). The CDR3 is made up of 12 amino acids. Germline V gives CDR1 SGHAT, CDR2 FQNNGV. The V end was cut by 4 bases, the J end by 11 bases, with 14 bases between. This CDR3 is CASSSRGGDAFF. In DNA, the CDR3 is TGTGCCAGCAGCTCCCGAGGGGGTGACGCTTTCTTT.

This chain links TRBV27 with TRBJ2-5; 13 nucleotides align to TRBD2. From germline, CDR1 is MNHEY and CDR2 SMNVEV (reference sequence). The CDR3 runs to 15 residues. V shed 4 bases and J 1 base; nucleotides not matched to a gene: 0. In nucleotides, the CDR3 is TGTGCCAGCAGTTGGACTAGCGGGAGCCAAGAGACCCAGTACTTC. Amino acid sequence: CASSWTSGSQETQYF.